This record covers a single TCR beta chain. Its antigen is not identified. The CDR3 contains 12 residues. Trimming at V came to 7 bases and at J to 8 bases, leaving 7 bases not matched to a gene. Germline lookup yields CDR1 MNHNS and CDR2 SASEGT. CD45RO/CCR7/CD25/CD127/CD95/CD27 sorting isolated CD4+ naive, central memory, regulatory and stem cell-like memory cells. All of the sorted populations showed purity greater than 98%. Every bit of the isolated RNA underwent reverse transcription, so sequencing read expressed TCRB transcripts. Assay: immunoSEQ multiplex PCR; the TCRdb copy retains only in-frame clones and omits some. Of 200,000 to 250,000 clones in the sample, 13% to 15% were seen once. This record belongs to a study of beta chain features in type 1 diabetes. Study results and caveats: The study found moderately but significantly shorter TCRB CDR3s in all four CD4+ subsets of Type 1 diabetes patients. Possible PCR preference for shorter templates applied equally to patients and controls.

Sequencing was done on a sample of naive CD4+ T cells from blood. V gene TRBV6-1 combines with J gene TRBJ1-2; 7 nucleotides match TRBD1. This TCR was recovered from a woman aged 40 to 50 in good health. The DNA for the CDR3 is TGTGCCAGCACCGACAGGGTCGAGGGCTACACCTTC. This sequence encodes CASTDRVEGYTF.